This T cell receptor (beta chain) was documented in a study of shared clonotypes between healthy human individuals. CDR1 and CDR2 from the germline V gene are MGHRA and YSYEKL. The V and J ends lost 1 base and 8 bases, in that order; junction bases with no gene match: 11. CDR3 length equals 17 residues. Each donor was a Caucasian adult residing in Nashville, Tennessee. Sequencing was performed with immunoSEQ multiplex PCR; in TCRdb, only in-frame clones are kept and a portion is missing. Altogether 2 million to 3 million clones are present, over 85% being singletons, with the ten largest covering about 0.38%.

The chain uses TRBV4-1 and TRBJ2-1, with 10 bases matching TRBD1. This TCR derives from a man in his late teens or twenties in good health. Some clones in this sample may be carry-over from other donors' samples. Source material: naive CD4+ T cells from PBMCs. The subset: CD45RA+ positively selected. For the CDR3, the DNA is TGCGCCAGCAGCCAAGCTTGGGACAGGGGCTGGGACCATGAGCAGTTCTTC. It encodes CASSQAWDRGWDHEQFF.